These 3 T cell receptor beta chains share one sample of origin, sequenced in a study of Ad26.COV2.S vaccination and SARS-CoV-2 variants. Assay: immunoSEQ multiplex PCR; the TCRdb copy retains only in-frame clones and omits some. The table records approximately 360,000 clones, about four fifths of them present only once. Treatment indicated: over 15 received Ad26.COV2.S at low or high dose, single or two shots; about 5 received placebo; per-sample allocation not given. It was on day 63 after the first vaccine or placebo injection that samples were taken. The sample consisted of peripheral blood, taken in a trial of Ad26.COV2.S vaccine versus placebo. The receptors come from a person between 18 and 59 years old who received the Ad26.COV2.S COVID-19 vaccine or a placebo.

This chain links TRBV18 with TRBJ1-1, with TRBD1 matching over 8 bases. With 7 bases clipped from V and 6 bases from J, the junction kept 10 bases outside the gene matches. The CDR3 has 14 residues. Germline V gene lookup returns CDR1 KGHSH and CDR2 LQKENI. CDR3 loop: CASFPDRDSAEAFF. CDR3 coding DNA: TGTGCCAGCTTTCCGGACAGGGATTCGGCTGAAGCTTTCTTT. The whole variable domain, filled in from reference TRBV18 and TRBJ1-1, reads NAGVMQNPRHLVRRRGQEARLRCSPMKGHSHVYWYRQLPEEGLKFMVYLQKENIIDESGMPKERFSAEFPKEGPSILRIQQVVRGDSAAYFCASFPDRDSAEAFFGQGTRLTVV.

The chain links TRBV6-5 to TRBJ2-6, with a possible D match to TRBD1 (6 bases). Looked up from germline, CDR1 is MNHEY and CDR2 is SVGAGI. The germline V and J ends were trimmed by 8 bases and 4 bases, with 15 bases remaining between them. This CDR3 has 15 residues. The CDR3 reads CASGLPGAGANVLTF. For the CDR3, the DNA is TGTGCCAGCGGCCTCCCAGGGGCCGGGGCCAACGTCCTGACTTTC.

This clone was found once. The chain employs TRBV4-3 and TRBJ2-7; 11 bases agree with TRBD2. CDR3 length: 15 amino acids. CDR1 and CDR2 from the germline V gene are LGHNA and YSLEER. V was pared by 3 bases and J by 1 base, with 2 bases of the junction left unmatched. The CDR3 loop reads CASSQGLAVSYEQYF. The CDR3 region has the DNA TGCGCCAGCAGCCAGGGACTAGCGGTTTCCTACGAGCAGTACTTC.